The 32 T cell receptor beta chains below come from one sample, sequenced in a study of T cells after yellow fever vaccination. From the 5' RACE reads, TCRdb called clonotypes with MiXCR, one entry per CDR3 protein. This table holds 600,000 to 750,000 distinct CDR3 sequences, 12% found once. This specimen consisted of PBMCs, obtained on the day of the yellow fever booster vaccination. The receptors stem from a man aged 25-40 years who received the YFV17D yellow fever vaccine.

Many counts were recorded for this clonotype. The rearrangement links TRBV10-2 to TRBJ1-5, with 10 bases lining up with TRBD1. V was pared by 7 bases and J by 5 bases, with 11 bases of the junction left unmatched. This CDR3 region has 16 residues. The germline gives CDR1 WSHSY, CDR2 SAAADI. The CDR3 bases are TGCGCCAGCAAGGACCCGGGACAGGGGTATGATCAGCCCCAGCATTTT. It encodes CASKDPGQGYDQPQHF.

This clonotype was seen more than once but under ten times. V is TRBV20-1 and J is TRBJ1-4; perhaps TRBD1 as D (5 bases). This CDR3 is built from 14 residues. Germline V CDR1 and CDR2: DFQATT, SNEGSKA (reference sequence). Trimming removed 0 bases from V and 7 bases from J, with 12 bases in between. The CDR3 loop reads CSARDPTVSEKLFF. In DNA form, the CDR3 reads TGCAGTGCTAGAGATCCGACAGTCAGTGAAAAACTGTTTTTT.

CDR3 loop: CASSLRGLVINEQFF. The CDR3 DNA sequence: TGTGCCAGCAGTTTACGTGGACTAGTTATTAATGAGCAGTTCTTC. The V gene is TRBV28, the J gene TRBJ2-1; 7 bases are shared with TRBD2. Looked up from germline, CDR1 is MDHEN and CDR2 is SYDVKM. The CDR3 covers 15 residues. V dropped 2 bases and J dropped 7; count of bases not matched to a gene: 8.

The V gene is TRBV6-1, the J gene TRBJ2-1; D might be TRBD1 or TRBD2, each matching 5 bases. The CDR3 length is 15 residues. CDR1 is MNHNS and CDR2 is SASEGT in the germline V gene. Trimming left V 4 bases short and J 0 bases short, with 10 bases between. Written as DNA, the CDR3 is TGTGCCAGCAGTGGTCCGGGACGCTCCTACAATGAGCAGTTCTTC. It yields the protein CASSGPGRSYNEQFF.

As DNA, the CDR3 is TGTGCCATCAGTGTTGTGAAGGACCTCTCCTACGAGCAGTACTTC. As protein: CAISVVKDLSYEQYF. The chain couples TRBV10-3 to TRBJ2-7; D remains unclear. CDR3 length: 15 amino acids. Germline V lookup: CDR1 ENHRY, CDR2 SYGVKD. With 4 bases removed from V and 0 bases from J, the gap between germline ends came to 13 bases.

In its sample, this clonotype was seen a few times. The J gene is TRBJ2-7, the V gene TRBV20-1; 8 bases align to TRBD1. This CDR3 contains 12 residues. Germline CDR1 is DFQATT and CDR2 is SNEGSKA (reference sequence). V gave up 4 bases and J gave up 4 bases; unmatched junction bases: 3. The CDR3 nucleotides read TGCAGTGCTAACCAGGGGGCATACGAGCAGTACTTC. This codes for CSANQGAYEQYF.

This clonotype was detected only a few times. The chain couples TRBV5-1 to TRBJ2-2; a weak D match, TRBD1 (5 bases). The CDR3 extends over 17 amino acids. The V end was cut by 2 bases, the J end by 0 bases, with 14 bases between. CDR1 and CDR2 from the germline V gene are SGHRS and YFSETQ. The chain's CDR3 is CASSFVQGRTNTGELFF. CDR3 sequence (DNA): TGCGCCAGCAGCTTCGTCCAGGGCCGGACGAACACCGGGGAGCTGTTTTTT.

This clonotype was seen more than once but under ten times. The V call is TRBV20-1, the J call TRBJ2-1; possible D gene TRBD1, 5 bases. The V and J ends lost 1 base and 4 bases respectively, with 17 bases between them. This CDR3 contains 16 residues. Germline V gives CDR1 DFQATT, CDR2 SNEGSKA (reference sequence). The CDR3 nucleotides read TGCAGTGCTAGAGTCGGGTTTAGGGGATCTTACAATGAGCAGTTCTTC. This encodes CSARVGFRGSYNEQFF.

V is TRBV12-3 or TRBV12-4 and J is TRBJ1-1; D remains unclear. Trimming pared 3 bases from V and 3 bases from J, leaving 11 bases between. The CDR3 is 14 residues long. The CDR3 protein is CASSFHERDTEAFF. Here the CDR3 DNA reads TGTGCCAGCAGTTTCCACGAGAGGGACACTGAAGCTTTCTTT.

The table lists this clonotype with a few counts. This rearrangement joins TRBV2 to TRBJ2-5; D uncertain. The CDR3 sequence is 13 residues long. With 4 bases removed from V and 8 bases from J, the gap between germline ends came to 14 bases. Germline assignment: CDR1 SNHLY and CDR2 FYNNEI. CDR3 sequence reads: CASSAPAVITQYF. CDR3 coding DNA: TGTGCCAGCAGTGCCCCGGCAGTGATAACCCAGTACTTC.

This clonotype showed up just a few times. This sequence joins TRBV10-3 and TRBJ2-1, with 9 positions matching TRBD2. Germline-derived CDR1 and CDR2 are ENHRY and SYGVKD. J gave up 4 bases and V 3 bases, and 4 bases lay outside the gene matches. The CDR3 runs to 15 residues. This CDR3 is CAISDKTSGYNEQFF. DNA for the CDR3: TGTGCCATCAGTGATAAGACTAGCGGATACAATGAGCAGTTCTTC.

The sample holds many counts of this clonotype. V gene TRBV4-3 combines with J gene TRBJ2-5; D might be TRBD2 (5 bases). This CDR3 region has 13 residues. In germline, CDR1 is LGHNA, CDR2 YSLEER. V was cut by 4 bases and J by 4 bases, with 10 bases left in between. The CDR3 region is CASSLNEGETQYF. The CDR3 nucleotides are TGCGCCAGCAGCCTAAACGAGGGAGAGACCCAGTACTTC.

The rearrangement uses TRBV7-8 and TRBJ2-2; 11 bases are a match to TRBD2. V lost 4 bases to trimming and J lost 7 bases; unmatched junction nucleotides: 5. Germline CDR1 and CDR2: SGHVS and FQNEAQ. The CDR3 consists of 15 residues. CDR3 amino acids: CASSSTSGNHGELFF. In DNA form, the CDR3 reads TGTGCCAGCAGCTCGACTAGCGGGAACCACGGGGAGCTGTTTTTT.

This clonotype has more than one count but fewer than ten. The V gene is TRBV9, the J gene TRBJ1-5, with D possibly being TRBD1 (5 bases). Looked up from germline, CDR1 is SGDLS and CDR2 is YYNGEE. CDR3 size: 14 residues. V lost 0 bases, J lost 6 bases, and 10 bases lay in between. Here the CDR3 DNA reads TGTGCCAGCAGCGTAGATACAGGCACTCAGCCCCAGCATTTT. Encoded protein: CASSVDTGTQPQHF.

The table lists this clonotype with a few counts. The V call is TRBV28, the J call TRBJ1-5, with D unresolved. This CDR3 has 16 residues. Deletions cut 8 bases from V and 4 bases from J, with 21 bases between. Germline V gene lookup returns CDR1 MDHEN and CDR2 SYDVKM. DNA for the CDR3: TGTGCCAGCGCCTCCCTCGGAGGTGTCAAGAATCAGCCCCAGCATTTT. It codes for CASASLGGVKNQPQHF.

V is TRBV12-3 or TRBV12-4 and J is TRBJ2-1; D remains unclear. Trimming stripped 6 bases from V and 8 bases from J, with 11 bases between. The CDR3 has 12 residues. CDR3 DNA: TGTGCCAGCAGACCAGCTGTCGATGAGCAGTTCTTC. Translating it yields CASRPAVDEQFF.

The chain links TRBV7-2 to TRBJ1-2, with 8 bases lining up with TRBD1. Germline CDR1 is SGHTA and CDR2 is FQGNSA. This CDR3 is 13 amino acids long. Trimming cost V 6 bases and J 7 bases; bases outside gene matches: 7. The CDR3 region has the DNA TGTGCCAGCAGTGTAGGACAGGGTCCTGGCTACACCTTC. As protein: CASSVGQGPGYTF.

This clonotype was counted between two and nine times. V usage is TRBV30 and J usage is TRBJ2-7; D not resolved. V was shortened by 2 bases and J by 3 bases, with 11 bases between the two germline ends. The CDR3 runs to 13 residues. Germline V gene lookup returns CDR1 GTSNPN and CDR2 SVGIG (reference sequence). Here the CDR3 reads CAWSPHILYEQYF. The CDR3 DNA follows: TGTGCCTGGAGTCCCCACATCCTCTACGAGCAGTACTTC.

This clonotype was observed a handful of times. The rearrangement uses TRBV7-9 and TRBJ2-1, with 12 positions matching TRBD2. The CDR3 runs 15 residues. After removal of 1 base from V and 10 bases from J, the junction contained 5 bases not matched to a gene. Germline CDR1 is SEHNR and CDR2 is FQNEAQ (reference sequence). CDR3 DNA sequence: TGTGCCAGCAGCTTAGGCCTAGCGGGAGGGGAGGAGCAGTTCTTC. Protein: CASSLGLAGGEEQFF.

This clonotype was observed a few times. The chain has TRBV4-3 and TRBJ2-3; no clear D. The germline V and J ends were trimmed by 1 base and 2 bases, with 13 bases remaining between them. CDR3 length equals 16 residues. Germline loops: CDR1 LGHNA, CDR2 YSLEER. This CDR3 reads CASSQARGFITDTQYF. The CDR3 nucleotides read TGCGCCAGCAGCCAAGCACGAGGATTCATCACAGATACGCAGTATTTT.

This clonotype was observed a few times. The V gene is TRBV7-3, the J gene TRBJ2-3; 7 nucleotides line up with TRBD1. In germline, CDR1 is SGHTA, CDR2 FQGTGA. J was trimmed by 5 bases and V by 6 bases; bases with no gene match: 5. The CDR3 is 13 residues long. CDR3 sequence (DNA): TGTGCCAGCAGTCGCACAGGGGTAGATACGCAGTATTTT. It specifies CASSRTGVDTQYF.

This clonotype was observed at least ten times. This chain joins TRBV6-5 and TRBJ1-2; 12 bases are a match to TRBD1. Germline V gene lookup returns CDR1 MNHEY and CDR2 SVGAGI. V lost 5 bases and J lost 3; bases outside the gene matches: 10. CDR3 length: 17 residues. The CDR3 protein is CASSPLGTGGGDYGYTF. CDR3 bases: TGTGCCAGCAGTCCCCTTGGGACAGGGGGCGGGGACTATGGCTACACCTTC.

Only a few counts were recorded for this clonotype. The V and J genes are TRBV12-3 or TRBV12-4 and TRBJ1-1; D is unresolved. The CDR3 has 12 amino acids. V lost 5 bases and J lost 11, with 15 bases in between. This chain's CDR3 is CASSQMGSQAFF. CDR3 bases: TGTGCCAGCAGTCAAATGGGGAGTCAGGCTTTCTTT.

The table lists this clonotype with a few counts. This sequence joins TRBV7-9 and TRBJ2-1; 9 bases agree with TRBD2. The CDR3 covers 17 residues. The trim removed 2 bases at V and 3 bases at J, leaving 8 bases unmatched. Germline CDR1 is SEHNR and CDR2 is FQNEAQ (reference sequence). For the CDR3, the DNA is TGTGCCAGCAGCTTACAAGGGACTAGCAGACTCTACAATGAGCAGTTCTTC. It is translated as CASSLQGTSRLYNEQFF.

For this clonotype: A read error may account for a junction end that differs from germline. V usage is TRBV12-3 or TRBV12-4 and J usage is TRBJ2-4, with D perhaps matching TRBD1 (5 bases). The CDR3 extends over 17 amino acids. The CDR3 loop is CASSLALMATAKNFQYF. In nucleotides, the CDR3 is TGTGCCAGCAGTTTAGCGCTTATGGCGACAGCCAAAAACTTTCAGTACTTC.

The chain joins TRBV28 to TRBJ2-4; D may match TRBD1 or TRBD2 (7 bases each). This CDR3 has 14 amino acids. Germline V gene lookup returns CDR1 MDHEN and CDR2 SYDVKM. Trimming took off 11 bases at V and 3 bases at J, with 17 bases between the two ends. The CDR3 region has the DNA TGTGCCGTTGGGGAGGGGGCTGGCAAAAACATTCAGTACTTC. Amino acid sequence: CAVGEGAGKNIQYF. Together with reference TRBV28 and TRBJ2-4, the CDR3 gives the full variable domain: DVKVTQSSRYLVKRTGEKVFLECVQDMDHENMFWYRQDPGLGLRLIYFSYDVKMKEKGDIPEGYSVSREKKERFSLILESASTNQTSMYLCAVGEGAGKNIQYFGAGTRLSVL.

This clonotype was seen only a few times. This sequence joins TRBV28 and TRBJ2-1; 7 bases are shared with TRBD2. The trim removed 6 bases at V and 7 bases at J, leaving 9 bases unmatched. This CDR3 has 14 residues. Looked up from germline, CDR1 is MDHEN and CDR2 is SYDVKM. CDR3 coding DNA: TGTGCCAGCAGCCCCGCCTACGGGGGGAATGAGCAGTTCTTC. Amino acids: CASSPAYGGNEQFF.

The CDR3 here is CASSLPGPDTQYF. The CDR3 region has the DNA TGTGCCAGCAGCCTCCCGGGTCCGGATACGCAGTATTTT. V is TRBV14 and J is TRBJ2-3; D not resolved. The CDR3 loop spans 13 amino acids. The germline V and J ends were trimmed by 4 bases and 6 bases, with 11 bases remaining between them. Germline loops: CDR1 SGHDN, CDR2 FVKESK. The full variable domain, rest sourced from reference TRBV14 and TRBJ2-3, is EAGVTQFPSHSVIEKGQTVTLRCDPISGHDNLYWYRRVMGKEIKFLLHFVKESKQDESGMPNNRFLAERTGGTYSTLKVQPAELEDSGVYFCASSLPGPDTQYFGPGTRLTVL.

This clonotype was detected many times. This rearrangement joins TRBV20-1 to TRBJ2-7; 8 nucleotides agree with TRBD1. The CDR3 is 14 residues long. The J segment lost 4 bases and the V segment lost 6 bases, leaving 11 bases of the junction unmatched. CDR1 and CDR2 from the germline V gene are DFQATT and SNEGSKA (reference sequence). This CDR3 is CSASPAGGRYEQYF. DNA of the CDR3: TGCAGTGCGAGCCCAGCAGGGGGCCGATACGAGCAGTACTTC.

This rearrangement joins TRBV3-1 to TRBJ2-3; possibly TRBD1 for D (5 bases). This CDR3 is built from 11 residues. V lost 7 bases to trimming and J lost 6 bases, with 8 bases between them. Germline V lookup: CDR1 LGHDT, CDR2 YNNKEL (reference sequence). The CDR3 protein is CASTHRDTQYF. CDR3 DNA: TGTGCCAGCACCCACAGGGATACGCAGTATTTT.

This clonotype was observed at least ten times. The J gene is TRBJ2-7, the V gene TRBV11-2; TRBD2 matches 15 bases. This CDR3 is built from 19 residues. Germline CDR1 is SGHAT and CDR2 is FQNNGV. With 4 bases clipped from V and 2 bases from J, the junction kept 12 bases outside the gene matches. The CDR3 sequence is CASSSAGTSGRSRTYEQYF. CDR3 nucleotides: TGTGCCAGCAGCTCGGCCGGGACTAGCGGGAGGTCCCGGACCTACGAGCAGTACTTC.

V and J are TRBV7-2 and TRBJ2-7; D is undetermined. Trimming cost V 5 bases and J 2 bases, with 16 bases left between them. CDR3 length: 15 residues. From germline, CDR1 is SGHTA and CDR2 FQGNSA. This chain's CDR3 is CASSLTISRTYEQYF. For the CDR3, the DNA is TGTGCCAGCAGCCTAACGATCAGCCGAACCTACGAGCAGTACTTC.